Each of the 17 T cell receptor beta chains below was sequenced from the same sample in a study of cytomegalovirus exposure and HLA in healthy donors. 60 Vbeta and 13 Jbeta primers were used in PCR. Generated by immunoSEQ multiplex PCR, the TCRdb table keeps only in-frame clones and is missing some. The repertoire consists of over 95,000 clones, with 65% to 75% occurring once and the leading ten covering around 3.9%. Input material: PBMCs. These TCRs come from a woman aged 40 to 49 in good health and CMV-seropositive.

The J gene is TRBJ2-6, the V gene TRBV6-1; 7 bases fit TRBD1. CDR1 is MNHNS, CDR2 SASEGT, per germline. The CDR3 length is 16 residues. Trimming took 4 bases from V and 4 from J; bases not matched to a gene: 7. The CDR3 protein is CASSGGQYLGANVLTF. The CDR3 DNA reads TGTGCCAGCAGTGGGGGACAGTACCTGGGGGCCAACGTCCTGACTTTC.

The V gene is TRBV7-8, the J gene TRBJ2-3, with TRBD1 as a possible D gene (5 bases). Germline-derived CDR1 and CDR2 are SGHVS and FQNEAQ. The length of the CDR3 is 15 residues. V was pared by 3 bases and J by 4 bases, with 14 bases between. CDR3 DNA: TGTGCCAGCAGCTTGCAGGGCAGGGCCGCAGATACGCAGTATTTT. It encodes CASSLQGRAADTQYF.

The rearrangement links TRBV4-1 to TRBJ2-3, with 9 bases matching TRBD2. With 0 bases clipped from V and 5 bases from J, the junction kept 6 bases outside the gene matches. This CDR3 has 16 amino acids. The germline V gene encodes CDR1 MGHRA and CDR2 YSYEKL. This chain's CDR3 is CASSQEATSGGDTQYF. The DNA of the CDR3 is TGCGCCAGCAGCCAAGAGGCGACTAGCGGAGGAGATACGCAGTATTTT.

The gene calls are TRBV11-2 and TRBJ2-7; 9 nucleotides line up with TRBD2. The CDR3 sequence is 17 residues long. The trim removed 2 bases at V and 1 base at J, leaving 9 bases unmatched. CDR1 and CDR2 (germline): SGHAT, FQNNGV. CDR3 bases: TGTGCCAGCAGCTTAAGCAGCGGGGGGCCCCTATCCTACGAGCAGTACTTC. Translated: CASSLSSGGPLSYEQYF.

The chain carries TRBV28 and TRBJ1-5; D is ambiguous. CDR1 MDHEN and CDR2 SYDVKM come from the germline V gene. V lost 5 bases to trimming and J lost 7 bases, with 15 bases between them. The CDR3 covers 14 residues. CDR3 sequence (DNA): TGTGCCAGCAGTAGTCCGGGGAGAAGGCAGCCCCAGCATTTT. It is translated as CASSSPGRRQPQHF.

The J gene is TRBJ2-1, the V gene TRBV5-4; 7 nucleotides match TRBD2. V lost 9 bases to trimming and J lost 3 bases; unmatched junction nucleotides: 12. Germline V lookup: CDR1 SGHNT, CDR2 YYREEE (reference sequence). This CDR3 has 15 amino acids. The chain's CDR3 is CAISGGLSNYNEQFF. Here the CDR3 DNA reads TGTGCCATCTCGGGGGGATTATCGAACTACAATGAGCAGTTCTTC.

The J gene is TRBJ1-1, the V gene TRBV27, with 9 bases matching TRBD1. V was pared by 5 bases and J by 7 bases, with 17 bases of the junction left unmatched. CDR1 and CDR2 (germline): MNHEY, SMNVEV (reference sequence). This CDR3 is built from 17 residues. The CDR3 here is CASSALWNRGRGIEAFF. DNA of the CDR3: TGTGCCAGCAGTGCCCTATGGAACAGGGGGCGAGGTATTGAAGCTTTCTTT.

This clone has more than one count but fewer than ten. The V call is TRBV6-1, the J call TRBJ1-5; D perhaps matches TRBD1 (6 bases). The CDR3 has 15 amino acids. Germline V gene data show CDR1 as MNHNS and CDR2 as SASEGT. Trimming shortened V by 1 base and J by 8 bases, and 15 bases separated the two germline ends. The CDR3 sequence: CASSEEMGAWEPQHF. The CDR3 DNA sequence: TGTGCCAGCAGTGAAGAGATGGGGGCCTGGGAGCCCCAGCATTTT.

The chain recombines TRBV11-3 with TRBJ1-4, with TRBD1 matching over 10 bases. Per the germline V gene, CDR1 is SGHNT and CDR2 is YENEEA. J lost 6 bases, V lost 4 bases, and 5 bases had no gene match. The CDR3 has 15 amino acids. The CDR3 spells CASSSWTGGYEKLFF. DNA for the CDR3: TGTGCCAGCAGCTCCTGGACAGGGGGGTATGAAAAACTGTTTTTT.

The V call is TRBV5-6, the J call TRBJ2-7; TRBD1 matches at 8 bases. Germline V gene sequence: CDR1 SGHDT, CDR2 YYEEEE. J was trimmed by 1 base and V by 2 bases; bases with no gene match: 8. This CDR3 has 16 residues. The chain's CDR3 is CASSLMGTGGSYEQYF. The CDR3 DNA reads TGTGCCAGCAGCTTAATGGGTACAGGGGGTTCCTACGAGCAGTACTTC.

This clone came up a few times. The rearrangement uses TRBV2 and TRBJ2-4, with D tentatively TRBD1 (6 bases). The CDR3 loop spans 12 amino acids. Germline V CDR1 and CDR2: SNHLY, FYNNEI. With 3 bases removed from V and 10 bases from J, the gap between germline ends came to 10 bases. The CDR3 DNA reads as TGTGCCAGCAGTGACCAGGGGCCGATTCAGTACTTC. Translation gives CASSDQGPIQYF.

This chain joins TRBV29-1 and TRBJ2-5; D perhaps matches TRBD1 (5 bases). The J call is uncertain, as TRBJ2-7 better fits the DNA end. Germline V gene sequence: CDR1 SQVTM, CDR2 ANQGSEA. There are 15 residues in the CDR3. CDR3 sequence (DNA): TGCAGCGTTGTGCCAGTACAGGTGAACTCCTACGAGCAGTACTTC. Its protein is CSVVPVQVNSYEQYF.

V and J are TRBV11-3 and TRBJ2-5; 10 bases map to TRBD1. V shed 5 bases and J 3 bases; nucleotides not matched to a gene: 6. Germline-derived CDR1 and CDR2 are SGHNT and YENEEA. This CDR3 is built from 15 residues. CDR3 DNA: TGTGCCAGCAGCCCCCTAGGGACAGGGGAAGAGACCCAGTACTTC. Encoded protein: CASSPLGTGEETQYF.

The chain carries TRBV6-5 and TRBJ2-3; 7 bases are a match to TRBD2. Germline lookup yields CDR1 MNHEY and CDR2 SVGAGI. J lost 1 base, V lost 0 bases, and 4 bases had no gene match. The CDR3 has 16 amino acids. CDR3 in amino acids: CASSYSGGGGTDTQYF. In DNA form, the CDR3 reads TGTGCCAGCAGTTACTCGGGCGGGGGAGGCACAGATACGCAGTATTTT.

This chain connects TRBV12-5 to TRBJ1-2; D remains unclear. The germline gives CDR1 LGHNT, CDR2 FRNRAP. This CDR3 has 14 residues. V lost 6 bases and J 4 bases, leaving 15 bases between the germline ends. CDR3 residues: CASGRGGIAYGYTF. CDR3 sequence (DNA): TGTGCTAGTGGCCGGGGAGGGATTGCCTATGGCTACACCTTC.

This chain links TRBV7-3 with TRBJ2-2; perhaps TRBD1 as D (6 bases). Germline V gene sequence: CDR1 SGHTA, CDR2 FQGTGA. Deletions cut 5 bases from V and 7 bases from J, with 23 bases between. The CDR3 sequence is 17 residues long. The DNA for the CDR3 is TGTGCCAGCAGCGCTCAAAATTCCAGGGGAAGGGACGGGGAGCTGTTTTTT. This codes for CASSAQNSRGRDGELFF.

The rearrangement links TRBV29-1 to TRBJ1-1; D gene unclear. Germline V CDR1 and CDR2: SQVTM, ANQGSEA. Trimming cost V 2 bases and J 3 bases, with 4 bases left between them. This CDR3 spans 11 amino acids. The DNA of the CDR3 is TGCAGCGTTGAAACGGACACTGAAGCTTTCTTT. Protein sequence: CSVETDTEAFF.